The 3 T cell receptor beta chains presented below share a single source sample, sequenced in a study of graft-versus-host responses after intestinal transplantation (dated by TCRdb to about 2021). The antigens these receptors bind are not known. In the paper's terms, the time point label means: cells obtained before transplantation from donor or recipient. Library preparation employed the immunoSEQ multiplex PCR assay. What TCRdb holds here is the immuneACCESS table cut down to in-frame rearrangements. Part of the clones is not present; checked against another copy, under half of the missing clones reflect an unresolved V gene, and the others are unexplained. The sample includes approximately 94,000 clones, with more than 75% observed a single time. The ten largest account for roughly 1% of the sample. Material: unstimulated CD4+ T cells sorted from spleen or lymph node cells, obtained before transplant. The receptor source for this set is a human donor who was the organ donor for an intestinal transplant.

The chain recombines TRBV4-1 with TRBJ2-3; TRBD2 matches at 14 bases. V gave up 3 bases and J gave up 5 bases; unmatched junction bases: 7. There are 17 residues in the CDR3. Germline V CDR1 and CDR2: MGHRA, YSYEKL. CDR3 in amino acids: CASSHLRLAGGGDTQYF. In nucleotides, the CDR3 is TGCGCCAGCAGCCACCTAAGACTAGCGGGGGGGGGAGATACGCAGTATTTT.

The V call is TRBV2, the J call TRBJ2-7, with 8 bases identical to TRBD2. Trimming took 3 bases from V and 4 from J; bases not matched to a gene: 5. The CDR3 is 14 residues long. CDR1 and CDR2 (germline): SNHLY, FYNNEI. CDR3 residues: CASSEGLVGYEQYF. In nucleotides, the CDR3 is TGTGCCAGCAGTGAGGGACTAGTGGGGTACGAGCAGTACTTC.

The genes are TRBV11-3 and TRBJ1-1; weak D call: TRBD1 (6 bases). The CDR3 runs 13 residues. The V end lost 4 bases, the J end lost 3 bases, and 9 bases lay between the germline ends. Germline-derived CDR1 and CDR2 are SGHNT and YENEEA. The CDR3 nucleotides read TGTGCCAGCAGCTACTACAGGGACACTGAAGCTTTCTTT. This translates into CASSYYRDTEAFF.